This T cell receptor beta chain was identified during a study of T-cell reconstitution after alpha-beta-depleted transplantation in children. CDR3 length: 15 amino acids. Trimming cost V 1 base and J 7 bases, with 16 bases left between them. The V gene's germline CDR1 is SEHNR and CDR2 FQNEAQ (reference sequence). Unique molecular identifiers were incorporated during preparation of the TCRbeta library. TCRdb re-called the PCR reads with MiXCR, one entry per CDR3 protein. The data show some 600,000 distinct CDR3 sequences, with approximately 15% seen just once and 0.8% to 1.1% held by the top ten. This sample comprised PBMCs from the stem cell graft donor, obtained from the stem cell graft. The chain links TRBV7-9 to TRBJ1-2, with D unresolved. The clonotype was recovered from a human donor who donated a stem cell graft to a child with acute myeloid leukemia. The CDR3 coding sequence is TGTGCCAGCAGCTTAGGGTCGTCCACAAGCTCTGGCTACACCTTC. Encoded protein: CASSLGSSTSSGYTF.